A single sample gave rise to the 19 T cell receptor beta chains below, sequenced in a study of control samples from healthy donors and cancer patients. Some clones are missing from TCRdb's copy, which holds only in-frame ones; the method was immunoSEQ multiplex PCR. The sample includes 150,000 to 200,000 clones, about 94% of them seen just once. The source material was PBMCs. The receptors were sampled from a man between 60 and 75 years old with colorectal cancer.

Points on this clone: Germline and junction disagree at one end, which may indicate a read error. The chain employs TRBV6-5 and TRBJ1-2; 8 nucleotides line up with TRBD1. Germline CDR1 is MNHEY and CDR2 is SVGAGI. The CDR3 is 14 residues long. CDR3 nucleotides: TGTGCCGGCAGCCCGTCAGGGACAGGCAATGGCTACACCTTC. Protein: CAGSPSGTGNGYTF.

The chain links TRBV6-2 or TRBV6-3 to TRBJ2-7, with 9 positions matching TRBD2. The CDR3 loop spans 13 amino acids. J lost 4 bases, V lost 6 bases, and 4 bases had no gene match. The germline V gene encodes CDR1 MNHEY and CDR2 SVGEGT. The CDR3 region is CASSLAGIYEQYF. CDR3 DNA: TGTGCCAGCAGCCTAGCGGGGATTTACGAGCAGTACTTC.

The gene calls are TRBV19 and TRBJ1-5; no firm D call. Germline V lookup: CDR1 LNHDA, CDR2 SQIVND (reference sequence). Trimming cost V 3 bases and J 5 bases, with 11 bases left between them. CDR3 length: 14 residues. CDR3: CASSMGEGYQPQHF. Here the CDR3 DNA reads TGTGCCAGTAGTATGGGTGAGGGTTATCAGCCCCAGCATTTT.

The gene calls are TRBV5-1 and TRBJ1-3; no clear D. Germline V gene data show CDR1 as SGHRS and CDR2 as YFSETQ. The V end lost 0 bases, the J end lost 0 bases, and 7 bases lay between the germline ends. This CDR3 has 15 amino acids. CDR3: CASSLAGNSGNTIYF. CDR3 sequence (DNA): TGCGCCAGCAGCTTGGCGGGGAACTCTGGAAACACCATATATTTT.

The V gene is TRBV21-1, the J gene TRBJ2-7; TRBD2 is taken as the D call from the table, unchecked against the DNA. TRBV21-1 is a recognized pseudogene. There are 13 residues in the CDR3. CDR3 sequence reads: CASRRLAYYEQYF. The CDR3 coding sequence is TGTGCCAGCAGAAGACTAGCCTACTACGAGCAGTACTTC.

This chain uses TRBV10-2 with TRBJ2-7; D possibly corresponds to TRBD1 (5 bases). Trimming cost V 2 bases and J 7 bases, with 12 bases left between them. The CDR3 consists of 13 residues. Germline lookup yields CDR1 WSHSY and CDR2 SAAADI. This chain's CDR3 is CASSEGAMGEQYF. CDR3 DNA: TGCGCCAGCAGTGAGGGGGCTATGGGGGAGCAGTACTTC.

The J gene is TRBJ1-6, the V gene TRBV21-1; the listed D gene, TRBD1, was not tested against the DNA. TRBV21-1 counts as a pseudogene. The CDR3 extends over 15 amino acids. The CDR3 DNA sequence: TGTGCCAGCAGCAAAACACAGGGTGATAATTCACCCCTCCACTTT. Residues: CASSKTQGDNSPLHF.

The J gene is TRBJ2-7, the V gene TRBV3-1 (or the pseudogene TRBV3-2); no clear D. CDR3 size: 14 residues. CDR1 is LGHDT, CDR2 YNNKEL, per germline (reference sequence). V lost 4 bases and J 0 bases, leaving 10 bases between the germline ends. The chain's CDR3 is CASSPLTLSYEQYF. The CDR3 region has the DNA TGTGCCAGCAGCCCCTTGACTCTCTCCTACGAGCAGTACTTC.

This clone was detected once. This chain uses TRBV7-2 with TRBJ2-1; TRBD1 is a possible D gene (6 bases). V shed 5 bases and J shed 9 bases, with 11 bases lying between them. This CDR3 is built from 12 residues. CDR1 is SGHTA and CDR2 is FQGNSA in the germline V gene. DNA for the CDR3: TGTGCCAGCAGCCCGCCCAGGGGTGAGCAGTTCTTC. As protein: CASSPPRGEQFF.

This clone has only one observation. V and J are TRBV7-2 and TRBJ1-5; D unresolved. The germline V and J ends were trimmed by 2 bases and 5 bases, with 7 bases remaining between them. Germline values: CDR1 SGHTA, CDR2 FQGNSA. The CDR3 is 13 residues long. In nucleotides, the CDR3 is TGTGCCAGCAGCTTAACGAACGATCAGCCCCAGCATTTT. This gives the protein CASSLTNDQPQHF.

The rearrangement links TRBV3-1 (or the pseudogene TRBV3-2) to TRBJ1-2; TRBD1 agrees at 10 bases. The trim removed 6 bases at V and 7 bases at J, leaving 14 bases unmatched. This CDR3 is built from 16 residues. In germline, CDR1 is LGHDT, CDR2 YNNKEL (reference sequence). CDR3 nucleotide sequence: TGTGCCAGCAGACTATCCGGGACAGGGGACAGAGCTGGCTACACCTTC. Its protein product is CASRLSGTGDRAGYTF.

The rearrangement joins TRBV29-1 to TRBJ1-1; weak D call: TRBD1 (5 bases). V lost 0 bases and J 0 bases, leaving 8 bases between the germline ends. The CDR3 length is 14 residues. Germline CDR1 SQVTM, CDR2 ANQGSEA. This CDR3 reads CSVEEGVMNTEAFF. The CDR3 nucleotides are TGCAGCGTTGAAGAGGGGGTAATGAACACTGAAGCTTTCTTT.

The V call is TRBV19, the J call TRBJ1-4; D unclear. This CDR3 region has 14 residues. Germline V gene sequence: CDR1 LNHDA, CDR2 SQIVND (reference sequence). V was cut by 3 bases and J by 7 bases, with 12 bases left in between. The CDR3 loop is CASSMGPGREKLFF. Here the CDR3 DNA reads TGTGCCAGTAGTATGGGCCCAGGCCGTGAAAAACTGTTTTTT.

The chain is built from TRBV5-5 and TRBJ1-1; D is undetermined. CDR1 SGHKS and CDR2 YYEKEE come from the germline V gene (reference sequence). This CDR3 spans 14 amino acids. Trimming took 0 bases from V and 1 from J, leaving 7 bases between them. CDR3: CASSLVSANTEAFF. The CDR3 coding sequence is TGTGCCAGCAGCTTGGTATCCGCGAACACTGAAGCTTTCTTT.

This clone was recorded once. This chain uses TRBV4-1 with TRBJ2-7, with 7 bases fitting TRBD2. V gave up 4 bases and J gave up 0 bases; unmatched junction bases: 3. The CDR3 extends over 14 amino acids. CDR1 and CDR2 from the germline V gene are MGHRA and YSYEKL. CDR3 sequence: CASSPPSGSYEQYF. The CDR3 nucleotides read TGCGCCAGCAGCCCTCCTAGCGGCTCCTACGAGCAGTACTTC.

The gene calls are TRBV27 and TRBJ1-2, with a tentative D call TRBD1 (6 bases). Germline CDR1 and CDR2: MNHEY and SMNVEV (reference sequence). The V end lost 5 bases, the J end lost 6 bases, and 13 bases lay between the germline ends. This CDR3 is 13 amino acids long. The CDR3 loop is CASSGRTGNGYTF. In nucleotides, the CDR3 is TGTGCCAGCAGTGGACGCACAGGGAATGGCTACACCTTC.

The chain is built from TRBV6-4 and TRBJ2-2; tentatively, D is TRBD1 (6 bases). CDR3 length: 12 amino acids. CDR1 and CDR2 (germline): MRHNA, SNTAGT. V lost 6 bases, J lost 7 bases, and 9 bases lay in between. The CDR3, as DNA: TGTGCCAGCAGAAAGACAGGCGGGGAGCTGTTTTTT. Amino acids: CASRKTGGELFF.

This clone has only one observation. The rearrangement uses TRBV7-8 and TRBJ2-5; 9 bases agree with TRBD2. Germline CDR1 and CDR2: SGHVS and FQNEAQ. The CDR3 contains 18 residues. The V and J ends lost 7 bases and 7 bases, in that order; junction bases with no gene match: 22. The CDR3 sequence: CASTPSRSGGPPRRTQYF. The CDR3 nucleotides are TGTGCCAGCACGCCCAGTCGTAGCGGGGGCCCCCCAAGAAGGACCCAGTACTTC.

A word on this clone: The same CDR3 arises from other DNA sequences in this sample as well. The V gene is TRBV9, the J gene TRBJ1-6; TRBD1 might be the D (6 bases). The germline V gene has CDR1 SGDLS and CDR2 YYNGEE. V gave up 0 bases and J gave up 6 bases, with 10 bases separating them. The CDR3 contains 15 residues. CDR3 loop: CASSVEGGSNSPLHF. In nucleotides, the CDR3 is TGTGCCAGCAGCGTAGAGGGGGGCAGTAATTCACCCCTCCACTTT.